The T cell receptor beta chain under discussion was sequenced for a study of blood T cell repertoires in COVID-19. Study-level background: Some COVID-19 samples were acute and others convalescent; all came from the United States, Italy and Spain.

Across 20 to 25 US areas, participants ranged in age from 18 to 89 years. V shed 0 bases and J 9 bases; nucleotides not matched to a gene: 11. The CDR3 has 17 amino acids. The V gene's germline CDR1 is MGHRA and CDR2 YSYEKL. In the authors' workflow: Nucleated cell number was recorded as an estimate derived from reference gene primer amplification. Profiled with immunoSEQ multiplex PCR; TCRdb holds only in-frame clones, not every one. From that table come the V and J calls and clone size; the DNA was used to work out D and trimming. The table has about 400,000 clones, nearly 90% seen once. V is TRBV4-1 and J is TRBJ2-5; the match to TRBD2 covers 12 bases. This sequence originates from a woman aged 25 to 39 who had recovered from COVID-19. The sequenced sample was PBMCs or T cells enriched from blood (not recorded which). The CDR3 nucleotides read TGCGCCAGCAGCCAAGAAGGGCCCCTAGCGGGGGGGCGTTCCCAGTACTTC. It specifies CASSQEGPLAGGRSQYF.